Following are 21 T cell receptor beta chains from one sample sequenced in a study of T cell changes during pregnancy in multiple sclerosis. Assay used: immunoSEQ multiplex PCR; TCRdb lists only in-frame clones, some missing. Among tens of thousands of clones, approximately 91% were seen once, and the ten largest hold approximately 0.5%. The sample consisted of CD4+ T cells from peripheral blood mononuclear cells, taken in the first trimester of pregnancy. Every receptor here comes from a female donor with multiple sclerosis, enrolled in a pregnancy study.

This clone was detected once. The genes are TRBV29-1 and TRBJ1-5; D unresolved. CDR3 size: 13 residues. V was clipped by 6 bases and J by 3 bases, with 12 bases between them. Per germline, CDR1 SQVTM and CDR2 ANQGSEA. CDR3 DNA sequence: TGCAGCGTCGCGAACGGGATCAATCAGCCCCAGCATTTT. Amino acid sequence: CSVANGINQPQHF.

The chain couples TRBV9 to TRBJ1-4, with D possibly TRBD1 on 6 matching bases. Germline-derived CDR1 and CDR2 are SGDLS and YYNGEE. Trimming removed 4 bases from V and 4 bases from J, with 14 bases in between. This CDR3 has 15 residues. Written as DNA, the CDR3 is TGTGCCAGCAGCACAGGGTTAGGGGTTAATGAAAAACTGTTTTTT. This sequence encodes CASSTGLGVNEKLFF.

The rearrangement joins TRBV19 to TRBJ2-1; 8 nucleotides align to TRBD2. Germline V gene data show CDR1 as LNHDA and CDR2 as SQIVND (reference sequence). The junction had 7 bases not matched to a gene; V was cut back by 6 bases and J by 6 bases. This CDR3 is built from 14 residues. The CDR3 bases are TGTGCCAGTAGAAGGACTAGCTTCATCAATGAGCAGTTCTTC. It encodes CASRRTSFINEQFF.

In this sample, this clone turned up a few times. A junction end diverges from the germline sequence, so it may reflect a read error. CDR3 DNA sequence: TGTGCCAGCGGTGACGGGAACTACGAGCAGTACTTC. This codes for CASGDGNYEQYF. This sequence joins TRBV2 and TRBJ2-7; TRBD2 might be the D (5 bases). In germline, CDR1 is SNHLY, CDR2 FYNNEI. The CDR3 sequence is 12 residues long.

This chain connects TRBV5-1 to TRBJ2-1; weak D call: TRBD2 (5 bases). Germline V gene lookup returns CDR1 SGHRS and CDR2 YFSETQ. Trimming took 3 bases from V and 9 from J, leaving 22 bases between them. The CDR3 is 16 residues long. This CDR3 is CASSSGRPGFSAEQFF. The CDR3 bases are TGCGCCAGCAGCTCTGGACGCCCGGGGTTCTCCGCTGAGCAGTTCTTC.

This chain's CDR3 is CASSVRLAGGPETQYF. The CDR3 bases are TGTGCCAGTAGTGTCCGACTAGCGGGAGGACCAGAGACCCAGTACTTC. J is TRBJ2-5 and V is TRBV19; TRBD2 agrees at 13 bases. CDR3 length: 16 amino acids. Trimming at V came to 5 bases and at J to 4 bases, leaving 7 bases not matched to a gene. Germline loops: CDR1 LNHDA, CDR2 SQIVND (reference sequence).

This clone was observed a handful of times. The chain carries TRBV6-1 and TRBJ2-4; no definite D call. The germline gives CDR1 MNHNS, CDR2 SASEGT. CDR3 length: 18 amino acids. V lost 1 base and J lost 0, with 16 bases in between. The DNA of the CDR3 is TGTGCCAGCAGTGAAGGGCAGGTGACCACCCTAGCCAAAAACATTCAGTACTTC. Its protein is CASSEGQVTTLAKNIQYF.

This clone showed up just once. The rearrangement links TRBV21-1 to TRBJ2-7; the D call in the table, TRBD1, was not verified against the DNA. TRBV21-1 has pseudogene status. The CDR3 totals 13 residues. The CDR3 is CASSTETFYEQYF. CDR3 coding DNA: TGTGCCAGCAGTACAGAAACTTTCTACGAGCAGTACTTC.

This chain joins TRBV7-2 and TRBJ2-5; D unclear. From germline, CDR1 is SGHTA and CDR2 FQGNSA. CDR3 size: 15 residues. Trimming took off 1 base at V and 5 bases at J, with 14 bases between the two ends. The CDR3 nucleotides are TGTGCCAGCAGCTTAGGGGCTTCCGAACAGGAGACCCAGTACTTC. Encoded protein: CASSLGASEQETQYF.

The V and J genes are TRBV7-9 and TRBJ2-1; 8 nucleotides align to TRBD1. The CDR3 is 16 residues long. CDR1 and CDR2 from the germline V gene are SEHNR and FQNEAQ (reference sequence). Losses at the gene ends were 4 bases for V and 7 bases for J; bases not matched to a gene: 12. The CDR3 reads CASSSPRTGRKNEQFF. In DNA, the CDR3 is TGTGCCAGCAGCTCTCCCCGGACAGGGCGTAAGAATGAGCAGTTCTTC. Full variable domain (missing parts from reference TRBV7-9 and TRBJ2-1): DTGVSQNPRHKITKRGQNVTFRCDPISEHNRLYWYRQTLGQGPEFLTYFQNEAQLEKSRLLSDRFSAERPKGSFSTLEIQRTEQGDSAMYLCASSSPRTGRKNEQFFGPGTRLTVL.

This clone was counted a single time. The genes are TRBV5-1 and TRBJ2-7, with 12 bases that match TRBD2. Losses at the gene ends were 7 bases for V and 3 bases for J; bases not matched to a gene: 2. CDR1 is SGHRS and CDR2 is YFSETQ in the germline V gene. This CDR3 is 13 amino acids long. DNA for the CDR3: TGCGCCAGCCGGACTAGCGGGATCTACGAGCAGTACTTC. This codes for CASRTSGIYEQYF. Full variable domain (missing parts from reference TRBV5-1 and TRBJ2-7): KAGVTQTPRYLIKTRGQQVTLSCSPISGHRSVSWYQQTPGQGLQFLFEYFSETQRNKGNFPGRFSGRQFSNSRSEMNVSTLELGDSALYLCASRTSGIYEQYFGPGTRLTVT.

The gene calls are TRBV5-3 and TRBJ1-1, with D possibly being TRBD1 (5 bases). TRBV5-3 is known as an ORF, though its function is uncertain. Trimming took 2 bases from V and 4 from J, leaving 15 bases between them. This CDR3 is 15 amino acids long. In nucleotides, the CDR3 is TGTGCCAGAAGCTTAGGTCAGGGAAGAATCACTGAAGCTTTCTTT. Its translation is CARSLGQGRITEAFF.

The chain employs TRBV7-6 and TRBJ2-7; no firm D call. From germline, CDR1 is SGHVS and CDR2 FNYEAQ. There are 13 residues in the CDR3. With 3 bases removed from V and 5 bases from J, the gap between germline ends came to 11 bases. The CDR3 sequence is CASSLQERNEQYF. The DNA of the CDR3 is TGTGCCAGCAGCTTGCAGGAAAGGAACGAGCAGTACTTC.

This sequence joins TRBV10-3 and TRBJ1-5; D is possibly TRBD1 (6 bases). The length of the CDR3 is 13 residues. Deletions cut 6 bases from V and 4 bases from J, with 10 bases between. Germline assignment: CDR1 ENHRY and CDR2 SYGVKD. DNA for the CDR3: TGTGCCATCAGCAGGCAGGGGAATCAGCCCCAGCATTTT. Translated: CAISRQGNQPQHF.

The chain carries TRBV4-1 and TRBJ2-1, with a possible D match to TRBD2 (6 bases). Germline lookup yields CDR1 MGHRA and CDR2 YSYEKL. There are 16 residues in the CDR3. Trimming took off 0 bases at V and 1 base at J, with 10 bases between the two ends. The CDR3 spells CASSQDPGRSYNEQFF. The CDR3 bases are TGCGCCAGCAGCCAAGATCCCGGGAGATCCTACAATGAGCAGTTCTTC.

The J gene is TRBJ2-5, the V gene TRBV29-1; maybe TRBD1 (5 bases). In germline, CDR1 is SQVTM, CDR2 ANQGSEA. There are 14 residues in the CDR3. V shed 0 bases and J shed 1 base, with 9 bases lying between them. The CDR3 protein is CSVEDRGSQETQYF. The CDR3 bases are TGCAGCGTTGAAGATAGGGGTAGCCAAGAGACCCAGTACTTC.

V is TRBV28 and J is TRBJ2-7; 11 nucleotides align to TRBD1. V was pared by 8 bases and J by 2 bases, with 2 bases of the junction left unmatched. Germline loops: CDR1 MDHEN, CDR2 SYDVKM. This CDR3 spans 13 amino acids. CDR3 nucleotides: TGTGCCAGCCAGGGACAGGGGGCCTACGAGCAGTACTTC. Encoded protein: CASQGQGAYEQYF.

This chain links TRBV23-1 with TRBJ1-4; D gene unclear. TRBV23-1 is given ORF status, its function remaining uncertain. V was trimmed by 4 bases and J by 5 bases, leaving 5 bases between them. This CDR3 spans 12 amino acids. CDR3 nucleotides: TGCGCCAGCAGTCTCCTCAATGAAAAACTGTTTTTT. Translation gives CASSLLNEKLFF.

This clone was seen only once. The chain links TRBV4-2 to TRBJ1-2; D is possibly TRBD1 (6 bases). The CDR3 has 17 residues. Looked up from germline, CDR1 is LGHNA and CDR2 is YNFKEQ. V was cut by 0 bases and J by 4 bases, with 18 bases left in between. CDR3 residues: CASSQDGSTGSGYGYTF. CDR3 sequence (DNA): TGTGCCAGCAGCCAAGATGGTTCGACAGGATCCGGCTATGGCTACACCTTC.

The chain employs TRBV4-2 and TRBJ2-5; maybe TRBD1 (6 bases). Germline CDR1 is LGHNA and CDR2 is YNFKEQ. This CDR3 has 15 residues. Trimming stripped 4 bases from V and 5 bases from J, with 17 bases between. The CDR3 sequence: CASSRAGAQEETQYF. The CDR3 coding sequence is TGTGCCAGCAGCCGCGCAGGGGCGCAGGAGGAGACCCAGTACTTC.

The rearrangement joins TRBV12-5 to TRBJ1-2; D unclear. CDR1 and CDR2 from the germline V gene are LGHNT and FRNRAP. The CDR3 extends over 16 amino acids. With 0 bases removed from V and 0 bases from J, the gap between germline ends came to 11 bases. CDR3 DNA: TGTGCTAGTGGTTTGGTAATCAGCAGGTCTAACTATGGCTACACCTTC. Its protein is CASGLVISRSNYGYTF.